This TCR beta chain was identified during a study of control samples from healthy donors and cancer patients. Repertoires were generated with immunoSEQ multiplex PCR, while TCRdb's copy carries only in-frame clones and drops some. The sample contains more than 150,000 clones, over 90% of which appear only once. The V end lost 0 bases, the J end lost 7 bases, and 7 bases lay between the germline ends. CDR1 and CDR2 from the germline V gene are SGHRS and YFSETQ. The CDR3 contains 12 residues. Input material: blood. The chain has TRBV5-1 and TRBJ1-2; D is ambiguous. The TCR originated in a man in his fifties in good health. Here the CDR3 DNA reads TGCGCCAGCAGCTTGGGAGATCCTGGCTACACCTTC. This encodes CASSLGDPGYTF.